The 15 T cell receptor beta chains given below trace back to one sample, sequenced in a study of blood T cell repertoires in COVID-19. The data were produced by immunoSEQ multiplex PCR, yet TCRdb's version contains in-frame clones alone and is incomplete. The table shows approximately 100,000 clones, with approximately 90% occurring only once. Sample: peripheral blood. Receptor source: a human donor with acute or convalescent COVID-19. The donor label of this sample is uncertain.

This chain links TRBV28 with TRBJ1-3; 8 nucleotides match TRBD1. CDR3 length equals 14 residues. Germline assignment: CDR1 MDHEN and CDR2 SYDVKM. After removal of 7 bases from V and 4 bases from J, the junction contained 6 bases not matched to a gene. The CDR3 sequence: CASTTQGDGNTIYF. CDR3 DNA: TGTGCCAGCACCACACAGGGGGACGGAAACACCATATATTTT.

The rearrangement joins TRBV30 to TRBJ2-6; perhaps TRBD1 as D (8 bases). Trimming left V 7 bases short and J 0 bases short, with 16 bases between. The CDR3 covers 16 residues. Germline CDR1 is GTSNPN and CDR2 is SVGIG (reference sequence). The CDR3 DNA reads as TGTGCCTACCCACAGGGGGGGAGCTCTGGGGCCAACGTCCTGACTTTC. Its translation: CAYPQGGSSGANVLTF. The variable domain in full, completed from reference TRBV30 and TRBJ2-6, reads SQTIHQWPATLVQPVGSPLSLECTVEGTSNPNLYWYRQAAGRGLQLLFYSVGIGQISSEVPQNLSASRPQDRQFILSSKKLLLSDSGFYLCAYPQGGSSGANVLTFGAGSRLTVL.

The chain links TRBV27 to TRBJ1-3; 8 nucleotides line up with TRBD1. The J segment lost 2 bases and the V segment lost 5 bases, leaving 2 bases of the junction unmatched. The germline CDR1 and CDR2 sequences are MNHEY and SMNVEV (reference sequence). CDR3 length: 14 amino acids. DNA of the CDR3: TGTGCCAGCAGTGCACAGGGGGCTGGAAACACCATATATTTT. Translating it yields CASSAQGAGNTIYF.

This clone was counted once. CDR3 sequence reads: CASSYSSGAPYEQYF. The CDR3, as DNA: TGTGCCAGCAGTTACTCGAGCGGGGCTCCCTACGAGCAGTACTTC. The chain employs TRBV6-5 and TRBJ2-7, with TRBD2 matching over 7 bases. CDR1 and CDR2 from the germline V gene are MNHEY and SVGAGI. There are 15 residues in the CDR3. After removal of 0 bases from V and 2 bases from J, the junction contained 4 bases not matched to a gene.

The rearrangement uses TRBV20-1 and TRBJ1-2, with D unclear. V lost 6 bases to trimming and J lost 0 bases, with 20 bases between them. Germline CDR1 is DFQATT and CDR2 is SNEGSKA (reference sequence). This CDR3 has 16 amino acids. CDR3 nucleotide sequence: TGCAGTGCGAGTGAATACGGGTCGGGAGCTAACTATGGCTACACCTTC. The encoded protein is CSASEYGSGANYGYTF.

This clone was observed a handful of times. V and J are TRBV2 and TRBJ1-2; D might be TRBD1 (6 bases). Trimming took 7 bases from V and 5 from J, leaving 17 bases between them. Germline V gene sequence: CDR1 SNHLY, CDR2 FYNNEI. The CDR3 length is 14 residues. CDR3 DNA sequence: TGTGCCAGCACCCCCCCGACAGGACCTTATGGCTACACCTTC. Protein product: CASTPPTGPYGYTF.

This clone was recorded once. The V gene is TRBV6-5, the J gene TRBJ2-1; 10 bases match TRBD2. This CDR3 has 13 residues. The J segment lost 9 bases and the V segment lost 10 bases, leaving 9 bases of the junction unmatched. Germline V gene lookup returns CDR1 MNHEY and CDR2 SVGAGI. CDR3 protein: CAIKGQRGGEQFF. As DNA, the CDR3 is TGTGCCATCAAGGGGCAGCGGGGGGGTGAGCAGTTCTTC.

This sequence joins TRBV7-9 and TRBJ2-5, with TRBD2 matching over 9 bases. Germline trimming cut 2 bases from V and 2 bases from J; bases unmatched to any gene: 6. This CDR3 is 16 amino acids long. CDR1 is SEHNR and CDR2 is FQNEAQ in the germline V gene (reference sequence). The CDR3 DNA reads TGTGCCAGCAGCTTACCGATAGCGGGGGCGCAAGAGACCCAGTACTTC. Translating it yields CASSLPIAGAQETQYF.

This chain connects TRBV19 to TRBJ2-5; 7 bases are a match to TRBD2. V gave up 5 bases and J gave up 1 base; unmatched junction bases: 10. CDR1 and CDR2 (germline): LNHDA, SQIVND (reference sequence). CDR3 length equals 16 residues. CDR3 sequence (DNA): TGTGCCAGTAGTCAGCCGGCAGGACTAGTCCAAGAGACCCAGTACTTC. It encodes CASSQPAGLVQETQYF.

This clone has only one observation. The rearrangement uses TRBV6-6 and TRBJ2-1; 9 nucleotides line up with TRBD1. This CDR3 has 14 residues. V trimming: 5 bases; J trimming: 7 bases; junction bases outside the gene matches: 6. CDR1 MNHNY and CDR2 SVGAGI come from the germline V gene (reference sequence). The CDR3 nucleotides read TGTGCCAGCAGTGACAACAGGGGGCGGAATGAGCAGTTCTTC. Its translation: CASSDNRGRNEQFF.

V usage is TRBV10-3 and J usage is TRBJ1-3; 11 positions match TRBD1. J was trimmed by 4 bases and V by 6 bases; bases with no gene match: 11. Germline lookup yields CDR1 ENHRY and CDR2 SYGVKD. The CDR3 extends over 17 amino acids. The CDR3 sequence is CAIRWGQGEPKGNTIYF. The CDR3 DNA is TGTGCCATCAGGTGGGGACAGGGGGAGCCAAAAGGAAACACCATATATTTT.

This chain uses TRBV5-6 with TRBJ2-7; TRBD1 is a possible D gene (6 bases). Trimming took off 3 bases at V and 7 bases at J, with 11 bases between the two ends. Looked up from germline, CDR1 is SGHDT and CDR2 is YYEEEE. CDR3 length: 12 amino acids. The CDR3 spells CASSWEQGEQYF. The CDR3 DNA is TGTGCCAGCAGCTGGGAACAGGGAGAGCAGTACTTC. Combining the CDR3 with reference TRBV5-6 and TRBJ2-7 gives the whole variable domain DAGVTQSPTHLIKTRGQQVTLRCSPKSGHDTVSWYQQALGQGPQFIFQYYEEEERQRGNFPDRFSGHQFPNYSSELNVNALLLGDSALYLCASSWEQGEQYFGPGTRLTVT.

The chain employs TRBV7-9 and TRBJ2-3; tentatively, D is TRBD2 (5 bases). The V and J ends lost 5 bases and 8 bases respectively, with 17 bases between them. This CDR3 contains 14 residues. Germline V lookup: CDR1 SEHNR, CDR2 FQNEAQ (reference sequence). The CDR3 DNA reads TGTGCCAGCAGCCGATCACCCCAGGCGGGTACGCAGTATTTT. It encodes CASSRSPQAGTQYF.

This chain joins TRBV27 and TRBJ2-1; 10 bases fit TRBD2. Germline V gene data show CDR1 as MNHEY and CDR2 as SMNVEV (reference sequence). The CDR3 length is 14 residues. Trimming cost V 5 bases and J 4 bases; bases outside gene matches: 2. The CDR3 DNA reads as TGTGCCAGCAGTGTTAGCGGGGGGTACAATGAGCAGTTCTTC. This sequence encodes CASSVSGGYNEQFF.

V is TRBV28 and J is TRBJ1-5; D gene uncertain. The CDR3 loop spans 19 amino acids. V lost 1 base and J 0 bases, leaving 19 bases between the germline ends. Looked up from germline, CDR1 is MDHEN and CDR2 is SYDVKM. The DNA for the CDR3 is TGTGCCAGCAGTTTATTATTTGCCTCAACACGCAATAGCAATCAGCCCCAGCATTTT. This translates into CASSLLFASTRNSNQPQHF.